Sequencing of this T cell receptor beta chain was carried out in a study of T cells after yellow fever vaccination. V was pared by 1 base and J by 3 bases, with 5 bases of the junction left unmatched. CDR3 length: 15 amino acids. The germline gives CDR1 MGHRA, CDR2 YSYEKL. TCRdb analysed the 5' RACE reads with MiXCR anew, one entry per CDR3 protein. This table has a few hundred thousand distinct CDR3 sequences, approximately 9% appearing once. This sequence was found in a man aged 18-30 years who received the YFV17D yellow fever vaccine. V gene TRBV4-1 combines with J gene TRBJ1-1, with TRBD1 identical over 7 bases. The sequencing used PBMCs, collected on the day of the first yellow fever vaccination. The CDR3 DNA follows: TGCGCCAGCAGCCAAGGACAGGGTCCGGACACTGAAGCTTTCTTT. Translating gives CASSQGQGPDTEAFF.